This T cell receptor (beta chain) was captured in a study of regulatory T cells in long-lasting Graves disease. The length of the CDR3 is 13 residues. Between the trimmed V and J ends, which lost 10 bases and 7 bases, there was a span of 14 bases. The germline V gene encodes CDR1 MNHNS and CDR2 SASEGT. Study outcomes and limitations: Among the persistent patients, about 3,000 public clonotypes were shared, more than the 950 to 1,000 shared among new patients.

Time point meaning: persistent/refractory GD, antithyroid drugs over 5 years with positive TRAb. Following extraction of RNA from PBMCs, that RNA was used to make the TCR library. It was by American Thyroid Association guidelines that Graves' disease was diagnosed. This clonotype was found many times. The antigen remains undetermined. CDR3-region Arm-PCR and iRepertoire HTBI primers produced the TCR beta libraries. Each CDR3 protein is one row after TCRdb ran MiXCR on the multiplex PCR reads. The repertoire holds around 510,000 distinct CDR3 sequences, with less than 25% as singletons. The V call is TRBV6-1, the J call TRBJ1-6; possible D gene TRBD1, 6 bases. The source is a female donor with Graves disease. The material sequenced was peripheral blood mononuclear cells (PBMCs), taken when the disease was refractory, from a patient treated with antithyroid drugs. In DNA, the CDR3 is TGTGCCACCGAGGACAGCAAAAATTCACCCCTCCACTTT. The encoded protein is CATEDSKNSPLHF.